The 25 T cell receptor beta chains in this list originate from one sample, sequenced in a study of response to subunit inactivated influenza vaccine. TCRdb analysed the RT-PCR reads with MiXCR anew, one entry per CDR3 protein. The repertoire consists of some 600,000 distinct CDR3 sequences, with 12% to 15% occurring once and the leading ten covering around 7.6%. Sequenced here: PBMCs from blood, sampled roughly 15 days before vaccination. The source of these receptors is a man over 45 who received an inactivated influenza vaccine.

This clonotype was detected only a few times. The rearrangement joins TRBV7-2 to TRBJ1-1; no definite D call. CDR3 length: 14 residues. The V end was cut by 0 bases, the J end by 1 base, with 6 bases between. CDR1 and CDR2 from the germline V gene are SGHTA and FQGNSA. This CDR3 reads CASSLAVKNTEAFF. Here the CDR3 DNA reads TGTGCCAGCAGCTTAGCGGTAAAGAACACTGAAGCTTTCTTT.

This clonotype has more than one count but fewer than ten. The gene calls are TRBV6-2 or TRBV6-3 and TRBJ1-1, with TRBD1 matching over 8 bases. The CDR3 contains 13 residues. V lost 8 bases to trimming and J lost 5 bases; unmatched junction nucleotides: 7. Germline V gene data show CDR1 as MNHEY and CDR2 as SVGEGT. The CDR3 region is CASCDRGPTEAFF. The CDR3 nucleotides are TGTGCCAGCTGTGACAGGGGACCTACTGAAGCTTTCTTT.

The chain joins TRBV11-2 to TRBJ2-1; TRBD2 aligns across 11 bases. This CDR3 contains 18 residues. Germline CDR1 SGHAT, CDR2 FQNNGV. After removal of 5 bases from V and 7 bases from J, the junction contained 16 bases not matched to a gene. This CDR3 is CASSANVLTSGRRNEQFF. The CDR3 DNA reads as TGTGCCAGCAGCGCAAACGTTCTTACTAGCGGGAGAAGGAATGAGCAGTTCTTC.

The gene calls are TRBV12-3 or TRBV12-4 and TRBJ2-3; maybe TRBD2 (5 bases). The CDR3 runs 14 residues. Trimming stripped 2 bases from V and 6 bases from J, with 12 bases between. CDR3: CASSLLVEGDTQYF. The CDR3 DNA sequence: TGTGCCAGCAGTTTATTAGTAGAGGGCGATACGCAGTATTTT.

This clonotype was seen only a few times. The J gene is TRBJ2-5, the V gene TRBV7-6, with TRBD2 matching over 12 bases. The CDR3 extends over 17 amino acids. V gave up 2 bases and J gave up 5 bases; unmatched junction bases: 9. Germline CDR1 reads SGHVS; CDR2 reads FNYEAQ. The CDR3 sequence is CASSLPASGRAQETQYF. CDR3 DNA sequence: TGTGCCAGCAGCTTACCGGCTAGCGGGAGGGCCCAGGAGACCCAGTACTTC.

In its sample, this clonotype was seen many times. V is TRBV28 and J is TRBJ2-1; the D is unclear. Germline-derived CDR1 and CDR2 are MDHEN and SYDVKM. CDR3 size: 11 residues. V was cut by 6 bases and J by 8 bases, with 8 bases left in between. CDR3 residues: CASSPKDEQFF. CDR3 nucleotides: TGTGCCAGCAGCCCTAAGGATGAGCAGTTCTTC.

The chain uses TRBV7-2 and TRBJ1-3, with 8 positions matching TRBD1. Germline V gene data show CDR1 as SGHTA and CDR2 as FQGNSA. Trimming cost V 5 bases and J 2 bases; bases outside gene matches: 8. The CDR3 has 16 amino acids. CDR3 DNA: TGTGCCAGCAGCCAGGGGGCAGTTCGGGCTGGAAACACCATATATTTT. Residues: CASSQGAVRAGNTIYF.

This clonotype was counted only a few times. CDR3 coding DNA: TGTGCCAGCAGCAGACGGAACTCTGGGGCCAACGTCCTGACTTTC. Protein product: CASSRRNSGANVLTF. This rearrangement joins TRBV7-2 to TRBJ2-6; D gene uncertain. V lost 5 bases to trimming and J lost 0 bases, with 8 bases between them. This CDR3 contains 15 residues. The germline V gene encodes CDR1 SGHTA and CDR2 FQGNSA.

The genes are TRBV29-1 and TRBJ2-7; D ambiguous. V was shortened by 5 bases and J by 4 bases, with 9 bases between the two germline ends. Germline V lookup: CDR1 SQVTM, CDR2 ANQGSEA. The CDR3 has 11 residues. The DNA of the CDR3 is TGCAGCGTTACGGAAGGTTACGAGCAGTACTTC. Protein: CSVTEGYEQYF.

The genes are TRBV7-9 and TRBJ2-1; 9 positions agree with TRBD1. The CDR3 is 16 amino acids. Germline values: CDR1 SEHNR, CDR2 FQNEAQ (reference sequence). With V trimmed by 5 bases and J by 8 bases, 13 bases remained unmatched. CDR3 protein: CASSVILGTGWDEQFF. The DNA of the CDR3 is TGTGCCAGCAGCGTTATCCTTGGGACAGGGTGGGATGAGCAGTTCTTC.

V and J are TRBV6-5 and TRBJ1-2; D is uncertain. This CDR3 is 12 amino acids long. V lost 7 bases and J lost 7, with 13 bases in between. CDR1 and CDR2 from the germline V gene are MNHEY and SVGAGI. The CDR3 DNA reads TGTGCCAGCACACTCGGCCGATTTGGCTACACCTTC. This encodes CASTLGRFGYTF.

This clonotype was observed a few times. The chain couples TRBV20-1 to TRBJ2-7; D not resolved. Looked up from germline, CDR1 is DFQATT and CDR2 is SNEGSKA (reference sequence). The CDR3 spans 12 residues. V gave up 1 base and J gave up 3 bases, with 7 bases separating them. DNA for the CDR3: TGCAGTGCTAGAGCTAGAATCTACGAGCAGTACTTC. It yields the protein CSARARIYEQYF.

V and J are TRBV29-1 and TRBJ2-5, with unresolved D. Germline values: CDR1 SQVTM, CDR2 ANQGSEA. V lost 5 bases to trimming and J lost 2 bases, with 12 bases between them. There are 13 residues in the CDR3. The CDR3 here is CSVMKGGQETQYF. CDR3 bases: TGCAGCGTTATGAAAGGTGGGCAAGAGACCCAGTACTTC.

This clonotype was picked up a small number of times. V gene TRBV3-1 combines with J gene TRBJ2-5; 8 positions agree with TRBD2. This CDR3 has 15 residues. V was clipped by 0 bases and J by 4 bases; unmatched bases: 4. Germline V CDR1 and CDR2: LGHDT, YNNKEL (reference sequence). The CDR3 here is CASSQDVAGGETQYF. DNA for the CDR3: TGTGCCAGCAGCCAAGATGTTGCGGGGGGAGAGACCCAGTACTTC.

This chain connects TRBV15 to TRBJ2-1, with 12 bases identical to TRBD2. Germline V CDR1 and CDR2: LNHNV, YYDKDF (reference sequence). J gave up 6 bases and V 4 bases, and 4 bases lay outside the gene matches. The CDR3 length is 15 residues. CDR3 region: CATSTLAGGLNEQFF. CDR3 DNA: TGTGCCACCAGCACACTAGCGGGAGGACTCAATGAGCAGTTCTTC.

This clonotype occurred many times. A junction end diverges from the germline sequence, so it may reflect a read error. The chain is built from TRBV7-8 and TRBJ2-7, with D perhaps matching TRBD1 (5 bases). Germline CDR1 is SGHVS and CDR2 is FQNEAQ. The CDR3 is 14 residues long. The CDR3 DNA follows: TGCGCCAGCAGCCTTCAGGGTCAGGGCTACGAGCAGTACTTC. Amino acids: CASSLQGQGYEQYF.

This clonotype was counted only a few times. The CDR3 region is CATANGVSEQFF. As DNA, the CDR3 is TGTGCCACAGCAAACGGGGTAAGCGAGCAGTTCTTC. V and J are TRBV6-2 or TRBV6-3 and TRBJ2-1; D possibly corresponds to TRBD2 (5 bases). Trimming took off 10 bases at V and 10 bases at J, with 17 bases between the two ends. This CDR3 spans 12 amino acids. The germline V gene has CDR1 MNHEY and CDR2 SVGEGT.

The chain uses TRBV7-6 and TRBJ1-1, with D perhaps matching TRBD1 (6 bases). This CDR3 is 17 amino acids long. Germline values: CDR1 SGHVS, CDR2 FNYEAQ. V was shortened by 5 bases and J by 1 base, with 20 bases between the two germline ends. CDR3 protein: CASSARQTGTKNTEAFF. In DNA, the CDR3 is TGTGCCAGCAGCGCGCGTCAAACAGGGACGAAGAACACTGAAGCTTTCTTT.

This clonotype was seen more than once but under ten times. V and J are TRBV7-9 and TRBJ1-4; D ambiguous. This CDR3 is built from 17 residues. The ends were cut back, 2 bases at V and 1 base at J, with 14 bases in the middle. Germline assignment: CDR1 SEHNR and CDR2 FQNEAQ (reference sequence). In DNA form, the CDR3 reads TGTGCCAGCAGCTTATTAAGGGTAGAGGGAACTAATGAAAAACTGTTTTTT. Encoded protein: CASSLLRVEGTNEKLFF.

In this sample, this clonotype turned up a few times. The genes are TRBV20-1 and TRBJ2-2, with a weak D call TRBD2 (6 bases). The CDR3 sequence is 14 residues long. V gave up 3 bases and J gave up 6 bases, with 14 bases separating them. Germline values: CDR1 DFQATT, CDR2 SNEGSKA (reference sequence). CDR3 in amino acids: CSASTSWGAGELFF. Written as DNA, the CDR3 is TGCAGTGCTAGTACTAGCTGGGGTGCCGGGGAGCTGTTTTTT.

This chain links TRBV2 with TRBJ2-5, with unresolved D. This CDR3 spans 14 amino acids. V shed 5 bases and J shed 5 bases, with 15 bases lying between them. CDR1 and CDR2 from the germline V gene are SNHLY and FYNNEI. CDR3 amino acids: CASSNGRSLETQYF. CDR3 DNA sequence: TGTGCCAGCAGTAATGGACGGTCCCTGGAGACCCAGTACTTC.

V usage is TRBV4-1 and J usage is TRBJ1-2; 10 positions match TRBD1. Unmatched junction bases numbered 8, after V lost 1 base and J lost 9 bases. Germline V gene lookup returns CDR1 MGHRA and CDR2 YSYEKL. CDR3 length: 15 residues. CDR3 bases: TGCGCCAGCAGCCAAGGAGACAGGGGGCAGGGTAGCTACACCTTC. Translated: CASSQGDRGQGSYTF.

In this sample, this clonotype turned up a few times. This chain connects TRBV29-1 to TRBJ2-6; D not certain. The CDR3 is made up of 13 amino acids. Looked up from germline, CDR1 is SQVTM and CDR2 is ANQGSEA. Trimming left V 8 bases short and J 6 bases short, with 14 bases between. The DNA for the CDR3 is TGCAGCCTCTGGCGGCTGGAGGCCAACGTCCTGACTTTC. Amino acids: CSLWRLEANVLTF.

The V call is TRBV28, the J call TRBJ1-6; D is uncertain. From germline, CDR1 is MDHEN and CDR2 SYDVKM. Trimming took off 7 bases at V and 9 bases at J, with 16 bases between the two ends. This CDR3 region has 14 residues. CDR3 bases: TGTGCCAGCAATCCAGGTCAACGAGGTTCACCCCTCCACTTT. Translating it yields CASNPGQRGSPLHF.

On this clonotype: Possible read error: a much larger clone is one base away. The CDR3 nucleotides are TGTGCCAGCAGTGATGCCGGGGAGCTGTTTTTT. Its protein product is CASSDAGELFF. V gene TRBV6-1 combines with J gene TRBJ2-2; D remains ambiguous. Between the trimmed V and J ends, which lost 3 bases and 6 bases, there was a span of 2 bases. CDR3 length equals 11 residues. Germline lookup yields CDR1 MNHNS and CDR2 SASEGT.